The rows below give T cell receptor beta chains drawn from one sample of a study of blood T cells in healthy people across ages. MiXCR, run by TCRdb on the 5' RACE reads, gives a single entry per CDR3 protein. Of more than 600,000 distinct CDR3 sequences listed, approximately 25% were seen once; the top ten hold more than 7.5%. These data were also reused for a study on T cells of mothers and their children.

Sequenced material: blood. These receptors all stem from a boy younger than 18 in good health. CDR3s include the opening cysteine and the closing phenylalanine or tryptophan. A D gene is named only where the DNA matches it firmly. Size is omitted from some rows. Given values are once, few, many or a class for expanded clones.

J gene | V gene | clone size | D gene | CDR3 DNA | CDR3 protein
TRBJ2-7 | TRBV5-6 | few | . | TGTGCCAGCAAGAGGACCTCGGGGTCCTACGAGCAGTACTTC | CASKRTSGSYEQYF
TRBJ2-1 | TRBV5-5 | . | . | TGTGCCAGCAGCTGGCGAGCGGAGACAGTCTACAATGAGCAGTTCTTC | CASSWRAETVYNEQFF
TRBJ1-2 | TRBV12-3/TRBV12-4 | few | . | TGTGCCAGCAGTTATCGGGGCAGTCAACAGTATGGCTACACCTTC | CASSYRGSQQYGYTF
TRBJ2-6 | TRBV6-1 | . | TRBD2 | TGTGCCAGCAGAACAAGACTAGCGGGGTACTCTGGGGCCAACGTCCTGACTTTC | CASRTRLAGYSGANVLTF
TRBJ2-7 | TRBV20-1 | . | . | TGCAGCGCTAGAGATAGCGGCAGCTCTACCTACGAGCAGTACTTC | CSARDSGSSTYEQYF
TRBJ2-3 | TRBV20-1 | . | TRBD2 | TGCAGTGCTAGAGAATCTTGGCTAGCGGGAGTGGGGGATACGCAGTATTTT | CSARESWLAGVGDTQYF
TRBJ2-7 | TRBV25-1 | . | . | TGTGCCAGCCCAATCGCCGAGCAGTACTTC | CASPIAEQYF
TRBJ1-1 | TRBV28 | few | . | TGTGCCAGCAGTTCCCCGGGAGGGACGAACACTGAAGCTTTCTTT | CASSSPGGTNTEAFF
TRBJ2-3 | TRBV7-3 | many | . | TGTGCCAGCAGCTTAAGAGGGGCCGATACGCAGTATTTT | CASSLRGADTQYF
TRBJ1-1 | TRBV24-1 | few | . | TGTGCCACCAGATCGACAGACCGGAACACTGAAGCTTTCTTT | CATRSTDRNTEAFF
TRBJ1-1 | TRBV9 | . | TRBD1 | TGTGCCAGCAGCTCTCCAGGGGGTCCCCGGGCTTTCTTT | CASSSPGGPRAFF
TRBJ1-2 | TRBV12-3/TRBV12-4 | few | TRBD1 | TGTGCCAGCAGCTTAGGAACCGGACAGGGAAGTTATGGCTACACCTTC | CASSLGTGQGSYGYTF
TRBJ2-1 | TRBV20-1 | . | TRBD2 | TGCAGTGCTAGAGAATCAAGAGGGAGGGATGAGCAGTTCTTC | CSARESRGRDEQFF
TRBJ1-2 | TRBV7-2 | . | . | TGTGCCAGCAGGATGAATGTCGCACAGATAGGGGGCTACACCTTC | CASRMNVAQIGGYTF
TRBJ1-1 | TRBV25-1 | . | . | TGTGCCAGCAGTGAATCAAAACCGTCGGGGGGCGCTGAAGCTTTCTTT | CASSESKPSGGAEAFF
TRBJ2-3 | TRBV11-1 | . | TRBD1 | TGTGCCAGCAGCTCTTGGACAGGGGGAGGCACAGATACGCAGTATTTT | CASSSWTGGGTDTQYF
TRBJ2-1 | TRBV4-1 | . | . | TGCGCCAGCAGCCAAGAGTCCCGGGACAAGCAGTTCTTC | CASSQESRDKQFF
TRBJ1-4 | TRBV20-1 | . | . | TGCAGTGCTATTGATCGGACAGAAAATGAAAAACTGTTTTTT | CSAIDRTENEKLFF
TRBJ2-7 | TRBV28 | few | . | TGTGCCAGCAGTCGTCCCAAGCCGAACGAGCAGTACTTC | CASSRPKPNEQYF
TRBJ2-1 | TRBV7-8 | few | TRBD2 | TGTGCCAGCAGCTCCCTGGGAACTAGCGGGGGGGTCTACAATGAGCAGTTCTTC | CASSSLGTSGGVYNEQFF
TRBJ1-1 | TRBV12-3/TRBV12-4 | . | TRBD1 | TGTGCCAGCAGCCCGACGGACAGGGTGGCCACTGAAGCTTTCTTT | CASSPTDRVATEAFF
TRBJ2-3 | TRBV29-1 | . | . | TGCAGCGTTCTTGGCCACCTAGCGCGAGTTTTAGATACGCAGTATTTT | CSVLGHLARVLDTQYF
TRBJ2-1 | TRBV29-1 | . | . | TGCAGCGTTCTAGGGGGGTCGGGTTACAATGAGCAGTTCTTC | CSVLGGSGYNEQFF
TRBJ2-5 | TRBV5-5 | few | . | TGTGCCAGCAGCTTTAGAGGAGAGGCCCAGTACTTC | CASSFRGEAQYF
TRBJ2-7 | TRBV5-1 | . | . | TGCGCCAGCAGCTTGTCGGTTGCCTCCTACGAGCAGTACTTC | CASSLSVASYEQYF
TRBJ2-3 | TRBV5-1 | . | . | TGCGCCAGCAGCCCCGGGACGAAGGGGGGAGATACGCAGTATTTT | CASSPGTKGGDTQYF
TRBJ2-4 | TRBV10-3 | . | TRBD2 | TGTGCCATCAGTGAAAGCGGGAGGGCCAAAAACATTCAGTACTTC | CAISESGRAKNIQYF
TRBJ2-5 | TRBV5-4 | . | TRBD1 | TGTGCCAGCAGCCGCCCGACAGGGCAGCAGTACTTC | CASSRPTGQQYF
TRBJ1-1 | TRBV29-1 | few | . | TGCAGCGTTGAGACCGGGACATATTACACTGAAGCTTTCTTT | CSVETGTYYTEAFF
TRBJ2-1 | TRBV28 | . | TRBD2 | TGTGCCAGCACCCCGGGACTAGCGGGAGGGGGAACACAGTTCTTC | CASTPGLAGGGTQFF
TRBJ2-5 | TRBV6-6 | few | . | TGTGCCAGCAGTTACTCTTACAGGGAACAAGAGACCCAGTACTTC | CASSYSYREQETQYF
TRBJ2-2 | TRBV19 | . | . | TGTGCCAGTAGTATCGGGGGATCCGGGGAGCTGTTTTTT | CASSIGGSGELFF
TRBJ1-2 | TRBV18 | once | TRBD1 | TGTGCCAGCAGCCCTCCTCTTGCAGGGGGCTATGGCTACACCTTC | CASSPPLAGGYGYTF
TRBJ2-3 | TRBV29-1 | . | . | TGCAGCGCCATGACAGGATCGGATACGCAGTATTTT | CSAMTGSDTQYF
TRBJ1-2 | TRBV7-9 | . | . | TGTGCCAGCGCAGGGAGGTTTAACTATGGCTACACCTTC | CASAGRFNYGYTF
TRBJ2-1 | TRBV29-1 | few | . | TGCAGCCACTTTGGGATGTGGAATGAGCAGTTCTTC | CSHFGMWNEQFF
TRBJ2-5 | TRBV12-3/TRBV12-4 | . | . | TGTGCCAGCGGGGCCGACTCGGGTGAGACCCAGTACTTC | CASGADSGETQYF
TRBJ2-5 | TRBV29-1 | few | . | TGCAGCGTTGATAGCGAGACCCAGTACTTC | CSVDSETQYF
TRBJ1-4 | TRBV6-6 | many | . | TGTGCCAGCACCAACGGGGCCACTAATGAAAAACTGTTTTTT | CASTNGATNEKLFF